Sequencing of this T cell receptor (beta chain) was carried out in a study of T cell responses to AZD1222 COVID-19 vaccine (dated by TCRdb to the early 2020s). About the study as a whole: A total of approximately 250 trial participants underwent TCR sequencing, of whom 200 to 220 had received two doses of AZD1222 and 26 had received two doses of the MenACWY control vaccine. Trial participants were enrolled by age into 18-55, 56-69 and 70-plus year subgroups, with roughly 150, 30 and 60 TCR-sequenced participants respectively. Findings and caveats that apply to the study as a whole: Participants were mostly white British, with more females than males. The authors suggested clonal diversity may have been underestimated. The 56-69-year group was small, and its depth increase did not reach significance, likely because of low power. Conclusions about previously exposed vaccinees are limited because only five to seven AZD1222 recipients were SARS-CoV-2 seropositive at baseline. After two AZD1222 doses, spike-specific TCR breadth and depth were significantly higher than at day 0 and than in MenACWY recipients. Because no day 14 peak-response samples were available, repertoires were characterized only after the peak T cell response. The vaccine-associated CD4 TCRs covered the entire spike protein, and the dominant responses fell in regions 160-218 and 743-854. Reportedly, almost half of the unique spike-specific TCRs recognized epitopes lying outside the regions that are mutated in the B.1.351 and B.1.1.7 variants.

According to the germline V gene, CDR1 reads MNHEY and CDR2 reads SVGAGI. The CDR3 measures 13 amino acids from cysteine to phenylalanine. Just the 39-base CDR3 DNA is kept, in frame starting at base 1. V and J are truncated by 0 bases and 5 bases respectively, leaving an intervening sequence of 7 bases. Reading the label with the study, this specimen's time point is: baseline before first vaccination. The sample's treatment or condition label is to be understood as: meningococcal conjugate vaccine given as trial control. Vaccinee samples came from UK trials COV001 and COV002, including a single-blind randomized controlled phase 2/3 trial of AZD1222 (ChAdOx1 nCoV-19) in healthy adults. Trial participant PBMC samples were collected at day 0 and day 28 after the second dose for TCRbeta chain sequencing. There are a few counts of this clone. The antigen it binds to is not known. Per-base qualities were not stored, and no clone one base away is much larger.

The CDR3 regions of human TCRbeta chains were subjected to immunosequencing. In the authors' own workflow: Repertoire TCRs were checked for matches against a reference library of SARS-CoV-2-specific TCRs that had been generated using the MIRA antigen-specificity platform. Breadth meant the fraction of unique TCRs that were SARS-CoV-2-associated, whereas depth meant the fraction of total T cells that were SARS-CoV-2-associated. Using the MIRA data, each spike-specific TCR was assigned both to the spike region to which the TCR was reactive and to a CD4 or CD8 class. Log10-transformed breadth and depth values were compared by one-way ANOVA with Sidak's multiple comparisons tests. TCRdb re-hosts the immuneACCESS table, in-frame sequences only. Its copies lack some clones; in the studies checked, an unresolved V gene accounts for under half of them, and the cause for the rest is not known. The DNA was the basis for D and trimming; V, J and clone size are from that table. The sample includes about 130,000 clones, with roughly 87% observed a single time. About 4.2% of the sample is taken by the ten largest.

The chain was built from TRBV6-5 and TRBJ1-1, with the D gene not confidently named. The receptor was isolated from an adult in good health. Sample: peripheral blood, taken on day 0 of MenACWY control vaccination. The nucleotide sequence reads TGTGCCAGCAGTTACTCGAGGGCGACTGAAGCTTTCTTT. Protein translation: CASSYSRATEAFF.